This TCR beta chain was recovered during a study of response to subunit inactivated influenza vaccine. General study results and limits: Few new T cells, the authors suggested, are recruited by each seasonal influenza vaccination.

Via MiXCR, TCRdb re-called the RT-PCR reads, giving one row per CDR3 protein. There are around 580,000 distinct CDR3 sequences in the sample; about 14% occur only once, and around 10% lies in the top ten. Only one count was recorded for this clonotype. Its antigen is not identified. This CDR3 comprises 14 residues. Trimming at V came to 5 bases and at J to 3 bases, leaving 7 bases not matched to a gene. This specimen was PBMCs from blood, taken approximately 12 days after vaccination. The V call is TRBV12-3 or TRBV12-4, the J call TRBJ2-7, with TRBD1 identical over 7 bases. This sequence originates from a man aged 50 to 59 who received an inactivated influenza vaccine. The CDR3 coding sequence is TGTGCCAGCAGTCCGGGACAGATCCACTACGAGCAGTACTTC. Translation: CASSPGQIHYEQYF.